A selection of T cell receptor beta chains follows, all from one sample in a study of T cell repertoires in cytomegalovirus infection. TCRdb re-analysed the reads in MiXCR, keeping a single row per CDR3 protein. This sample yields roughly 920,000 distinct CDR3 sequences, of which around 31% are seen a single time; roughly an eighth belongs to the top ten. Their antigens remain unidentified. Sequences were derived from cultured CD8+ T cells from PBMCs, sampled from culture after CMV antigen stimulation. All receptors derive from a human donor in good health (CMV status not recorded). Some clones in this sample may be carry-over from other donors' samples. Each CDR3 is given with its conserved first and last residue. The order of the fields is clone size, J gene, D gene, V gene, CDR3 DNA, CDR3 protein. D genes are given only for firm matches. For some rows the clone size is stated as once, few or many, or as a class when expanded; others skip it.

>-|TRBJ2-5|-|TRBV4-1
TGCGCCAGCAGCCAGGAGGGGGTGACAGAGACCCAGTACTTC
CASSQEGVTETQYF
>few|TRBJ1-6|-|TRBV7-9
TGTGCCAGCAGCTTAGAGGGCCGCCTGGGGAGTAATTCACCCCTCCACTTT
CASSLEGRLGSNSPLHF
>few|TRBJ1-1|-|TRBV7-9
TGTGCCAGCAGCTTAGTAGAGGGGCCGACTGAAGCTTTCTTT
CASSLVEGPTEAFF
>-|TRBJ2-2|-|TRBV6-5
TGTGCCAGCAGTTACGGCACGGTCCCCACCGGGGAGCTGTTTTTT
CASSYGTVPTGELFF
>many|TRBJ2-2|-|TRBV7-2
TGTTCAGAGGGGGGGATAACCGGGGAGCTGTTTTTT
CSEGGITGELFF
>many|TRBJ1-2|-|TRBV7-8
TGTGCCAGCAGCCCAAGGCGACAGAACTATGGCTACACCTTC
CASSPRRQNYGYTF
>-|TRBJ2-1|TRBD1|TRBV6-5
TGTGCCAGCAGTCAGCCGGGACAGGTTAACAATGAGCAGTTCTTC
CASSQPGQVNNEQFF
>-|TRBJ2-1|TRBD2|TRBV7-9
TGTGCCAGCAGCTTTAGACGGGGGGACGTCTACAATGAGCAGTTCTTC
CASSFRRGDVYNEQFF
>few|TRBJ1-4|TRBD1|TRBV27
TGTGCCAGCAGTTCGACGCGGGACAGGCAGAATGAAAAACTGTTTTTT
CASSSTRDRQNEKLFF
>-|TRBJ1-1|-|TRBV6-1
TGTGCCAGCAAAGAAGGAATGGGTTTAGGAGGAGCTTTCTTT
CASKEGMGLGGAFF
>-|TRBJ1-5|-|TRBV12-3/TRBV12-4
TGTGCCAGCAGCCCAAGTACGTTTCAGCCCCAGCATTTT
CASSPSTFQPQHF
>-|TRBJ2-5|TRBD1|TRBV20-1
TGCAGTGCTGAAGGGGGCATTCAGACCCAGTACTTC
CSAEGGIQTQYF
>-|TRBJ1-1|-|TRBV25-1
TGTGCCAGCAGTGAAGGAGGGCTGGCAGTCTCGCCTGGGGCTTTCTTT
CASSEGGLAVSPGAFF
>-|TRBJ1-4|TRBD1|TRBV7-2
TGTGCCAGCACAAACAGGGGACAGGGGGACGAAAAACTGTTTTTT
CASTNRGQGDEKLFF
>-|TRBJ2-2|-|TRBV6-2/TRBV6-3
TGTGCCAGCAGTTACTCAGCCTGGGACTTAAACACCGGGGAGCTGTTTTTT
CASSYSAWDLNTGELFF
>many|TRBJ1-3|-|TRBV7-6
TGTGCCAGCAGCCTAGGATCCCTTTCAAACACCATATATTTT
CASSLGSLSNTIYF
>many|TRBJ1-1|TRBD1|TRBV19
TGTGCCAGCAGTTACAGGGGTGACACTGAAGCTTTCTTT
CASSYRGDTEAFF
>-|TRBJ2-3|TRBD1|TRBV27
TGTGCCAGCACCTCAGGCCGGACAGGGGGTATAGGAGATACGCAGTATTTT
CASTSGRTGGIGDTQYF
>many|TRBJ2-1|TRBD2|TRBV7-9
TGTGCCAGCAGCCTCACGATCGGGACTAGCGGGGGGACGAGCTCCTACAATGAGCAGTTCTTC
CASSLTIGTSGGTSSYNEQFF
>few|TRBJ2-5|TRBD2|TRBV6-5
TGTGCCAGCAGTTACAACCTAGCGGGGGGCCTCGAGACCCAGTACTTC
CASSYNLAGGLETQYF
>once|TRBJ2-5|TRBD2|TRBV29-1
TGCAGCGTTGAAGGCCCCGGGGGGGAAGAGACCCAGTACTTC
CSVEGPGGEETQYF
>few|TRBJ2-1|TRBD2|TRBV18
TGTGCCAGCTCGCTCAGCGGGGGGCCCTACTCCTACAATGAGCAGTTCTTC
CASSLSGGPYSYNEQFF
>-|TRBJ1-6|-|TRBV6-5
TGTGCCAGCAGTTACTCGCTAGGGAATAATTCACCCCTCCACTTT
CASSYSLGNNSPLHF
>once|TRBJ2-1|-|TRBV6-6
TGTGCCAGCACCCAGTCGGGCGTAACTAGCAGTCTATACAATGAGCAGTTCTTC
CASTQSGVTSSLYNEQFF
>many|TRBJ2-1|TRBD1|TRBV28
TGTGCCAGCAGTCTCCCCCCGACAGGGTTCTCCTACAATGAGCAGTTCTTC
CASSLPPTGFSYNEQFF
>-|TRBJ1-4|-|TRBV3-1
TGTGCCAGCAGCGGCCTGGGTAGGGTGGGAAATGAAAAACTGTTTTTT
CASSGLGRVGNEKLFF
>few|TRBJ2-1|TRBD2|TRBV19
TGTGCCAGTAGTAAATCTGGCGGGGGCTCCTACAATGAGCAGTTCTTC
CASSKSGGGSYNEQFF
>-|TRBJ2-7|TRBD1|TRBV19
TGTGCCAGTAGTGCTGGACAGGGCCCCTCCTACGAGCAGTACTTC
CASSAGQGPSYEQYF
>-|TRBJ1-2|-|TRBV10-3
TGTGCCATCAGTGAGAGGAGGGCTTCTAGCTATGGCTACACCTTC
CAISERRASSYGYTF
>few|TRBJ2-3|-|TRBV7-9
TGTGCCAGCAGCTCCCCGTTCACAGATACGCAGTATTTT
CASSSPFTDTQYF
>-|TRBJ1-1|-|TRBV19
TGTGCCAGTAGTATCTCCGGGACATACAACACTGAAGCTTTCTTT
CASSISGTYNTEAFF
>once|TRBJ2-1|-|TRBV3-1
TGTGCCAGCAGCCAAGGGGGTCGAGCGGTCTACAATGAGCAGTTCTTC
CASSQGGRAVYNEQFF
>-|TRBJ2-3|TRBD1|TRBV5-5
TGTGCCAGCAGCCGGCCCGGAGACAGGGAAGTGACAGATACGCAGTATTTT
CASSRPGDREVTDTQYF
>many|TRBJ1-3|-|TRBV7-2
TGTGCCAGCAGCTTAGGAGGTTGGACAAGTGGAAACACCATATATTTT
CASSLGGWTSGNTIYF
>once|TRBJ2-4|-|TRBV6-5
TGTGTCAGCACCCCCGCGGCCCAAACTATAAACATTCAGTACTTC
CVSTPAAQTINIQYF
>-|TRBJ2-1|-|TRBV12-5
TGTCCTAGTGGTTTGATAGGGGGGGGAGACAATGAGCAGTTCTTC
CPSGLIGGGDNEQFF
>-|TRBJ2-2|-|TRBV29-1
TGCAGCGTTGACGGGGGCCCGAACACCGGGGAGCTGTTTTTT
CSVDGGPNTGELFF
>few|TRBJ1-1|TRBD1|TRBV7-8
TGTGCCAGCAGCGGGACAGACACCATGTTGAACACTGAAGCTTTCTTT
CASSGTDTMLNTEAFF
>-|TRBJ1-2|-|TRBV20-1
TGCAGTGCCGTTCCGGGGGGGCGCGGCTATGGCTACACCTTC
CSAVPGGRGYGYTF
>once|TRBJ1-2|TRBD1|TRBV24-1
TGTGCCACCAGTGGCAGTGACAGGGGGCCCGTTAACTATGGCTACACCTTC
CATSGSDRGPVNYGYTF
>-|TRBJ1-1|-|TRBV12-5
TGTGCTAGTGCCCTCCAGGGTAACACTGAAGCTTTCTTT
CASALQGNTEAFF
>-|TRBJ2-5|-|TRBV24-1
TGTGCCACCAGTGATTCGGCAGGGTGGGAGACCCAGTACTTC
CATSDSAGWETQYF
>-|TRBJ1-1|TRBD1|TRBV4-2
TGTGCCAGCAGCCAAGATTGGAGGGGGCCTGATGAAGCTTTCTTT
CASSQDWRGPDEAFF
>many|TRBJ2-3|TRBD2|TRBV7-8
TGTGCCAGCAGCTTAGCGGGACTAGCGGGGGAACGGGATACGCAGTATTTT
CASSLAGLAGERDTQYF
>-|TRBJ1-2|-|TRBV10-3
TGTGCCATCAGTGAGTCGATGGGGAACTATGGCTACACCTTC
CAISESMGNYGYTF
>-|TRBJ1-1|-|TRBV5-1
TGCGCCAGCAGCTTGGCCGTGACGGACACTGAAGCTTTCTTT
CASSLAVTDTEAFF
>-|TRBJ2-1|-|TRBV7-6
TGTGCCAGCAGCTTATTAGGGGGAGCCTACAATGGGCAGTTCTTC
CASSLLGGAYNGQFF
>few|TRBJ2-1|-|TRBV28
TGTGCCAGCAGTCCCTTCTATGAGTACAATGAGCAGTTCTTC
CASSPFYEYNEQFF
>-|TRBJ1-2|-|TRBV7-6
TGTGCCAGCAGCTTAGAGACCATCTATGGCTACACCTTC
CASSLETIYGYTF
>-|TRBJ2-7|TRBD2|TRBV7-8
TGTGCCAGCAGCTCCCACCCGGGAGGGGATGAGCAGTACTTC
CASSSHPGGDEQYF
>-|TRBJ2-4|-|TRBV12-3/TRBV12-4
TGTGCCAGCAGTTTAGGCTACAGGGAGGACATTCAGTACTTC
CASSLGYREDIQYF
>-|TRBJ2-7|-|TRBV27
TGTGCCAGCACTTGGGACACGATCCCCTACGAGCAGTACTTC
CASTWDTIPYEQYF
>-|TRBJ2-1|TRBD1|TRBV7-9
TGTGCCAGCAGCGATACGGGACAGTGGGACAATGAGCAGTTCTTC
CASSDTGQWDNEQFF
>few|TRBJ1-5|-|TRBV19
TGTGCCAGTAGTATTGACAGCGGCAATCAGCCCCAGCATTTT
CASSIDSGNQPQHF
>few|TRBJ2-1|-|TRBV7-9
TGTGCCAGCAGAACCCCCGGGAATCTCGTTAACAATGAGCAGTTCTTC
CASRTPGNLVNNEQFF
>-|TRBJ1-1|-|TRBV4-1
TGCGCCAGCAGCCACCCAGGCGGGGGGCACACTGAAGCTTTCTTT
CASSHPGGGHTEAFF
>few|TRBJ2-2|TRBD1|TRBV4-1
TGCGCCAGCAGCCAAGGCCCGGGACAGGGATTCACCGGGGAGCTGTTTTTT
CASSQGPGQGFTGELFF
>many|TRBJ2-1|TRBD2|TRBV7-3
TGTGCCAGCAGCGCCACGGGGGGCTCCTACAATGAGCAGTTCTTC
CASSATGGSYNEQFF
>many|TRBJ2-5|TRBD2|TRBV7-2
TGTGCCAGCACCACGACTAGCGGGGTAGGGGAGACCCAGTACTTC
CASTTTSGVGETQYF
>-|TRBJ2-7|-|TRBV20-1
TGCAGTGCATTACCGACAGGTTCCTACGAGCAGTACTTC
CSALPTGSYEQYF